These 9 T cell receptor beta chains were sequenced from one sample in a study of control samples from healthy donors and cancer patients. Sequencing used immunoSEQ multiplex PCR; TCRdb keeps in-frame clones, though not all of them. The repertoire holds 120,000 or so clones, with approximately 90% as singletons. Material: blood. These receptors were obtained from a man between 18 and 29 years old in good health.

V and J are TRBV6-5 and TRBJ2-3, with 13 bases matching TRBD2. V trimming: 6 bases; J trimming: 4 bases; junction bases outside the gene matches: 4. The CDR3 contains 15 residues. Germline values: CDR1 MNHEY, CDR2 SVGAGI. CDR3 coding DNA: TGTGCCAGCAGCGGGACTAGCGGGGTGGCAGATACGCAGTATTTT. It encodes CASSGTSGVADTQYF.

This chain joins TRBV4-1 and TRBJ1-4, with 7 nucleotides matching TRBD1. From germline, CDR1 is MGHRA and CDR2 YSYEKL. The CDR3 is made up of 14 amino acids. The V gene end was trimmed by 4 bases and the J gene end by 6 bases; junction bases not matched to a gene: 5. The CDR3 DNA reads as TGCGCCAGCAGCCGGGACAGTGGGGATGAAAAACTGTTTTTT. It is translated as CASSRDSGDEKLFF.

The chain is built from TRBV14 and TRBJ1-2; D perhaps matches TRBD1 (5 bases). Trimming took 3 bases from V and 8 from J, leaving 16 bases between them. In germline, CDR1 is SGHDN, CDR2 FVKESK. The CDR3 is made up of 14 amino acids. The CDR3 nucleotides are TGTGCCAGCAGCCAGCAGGGAAGAGTACGCGGCTACACCTTC. It translates to CASSQQGRVRGYTF. Supplemented by reference TRBV14 and TRBJ1-2, the full variable domain reads EAGVTQFPSHSVIEKGQTVTLRCDPISGHDNLYWYRRVMGKEIKFLLHFVKESKQDESGMPNNRFLAERTGGTYSTLKVQPAELEDSGVYFCASSQQGRVRGYTFGSGTRLTVV.

The genes are TRBV18 and TRBJ2-3, with D perhaps TRBD1 (6 bases). There are 15 residues in the CDR3. The germline V gene has CDR1 KGHSH and CDR2 LQKENI. Trimming cost V 3 bases and J 2 bases, with 12 bases left between them. CDR3 coding DNA: TGTGCCAGCTCACCTATGGGACACTTCACAGATACGCAGTATTTT. Translation: CASSPMGHFTDTQYF.

The chain recombines TRBV7-9 with TRBJ1-1; TRBD1 agrees at 9 bases. Germline V lookup: CDR1 SEHNR, CDR2 FQNEAQ (reference sequence). This CDR3 has 15 residues. Unmatched junction bases numbered 6, after V lost 3 bases and J lost 4 bases. The CDR3 loop is CASSLTGGFVTEAFF. CDR3 coding DNA: TGTGCCAGCAGCTTGACAGGGGGTTTTGTCACTGAAGCTTTCTTT.

The chain has TRBV11-3 and TRBJ2-3; 7 positions match TRBD1. CDR3 length: 14 residues. Per germline, CDR1 SGHNT and CDR2 YENEEA. The trim removed 3 bases at V and 1 base at J, leaving 1 base unmatched. The CDR3 protein is CASSFGQGTDTQYF. DNA of the CDR3: TGTGCCAGCAGCTTTGGACAGGGCACAGATACGCAGTATTTT.

V gene TRBV7-9 combines with J gene TRBJ2-7; 7 bases are shared with TRBD1. CDR1 is SEHNR and CDR2 is FQNEAQ in the germline V gene (reference sequence). V shed 3 bases, J shed 3 bases, and the junction held 8 bases outside the gene matches. There are 15 residues in the CDR3. This chain's CDR3 is CASSFRGTERYEQYF. The CDR3 nucleotides are TGTGCCAGCAGCTTCAGAGGGACAGAACGCTACGAGCAGTACTTC. Looking up the rest from reference TRBV7-9 and TRBJ2-7 gives the full variable domain: DTGVSQNPRHKITKRGQNVTFRCDPISEHNRLYWYRQTLGQGPEFLTYFQNEAQLEKSRLLSDRFSAERPKGSFSTLEIQRTEQGDSAMYLCASSFRGTERYEQYFGPGTRLTVT.

The chain employs TRBV27 and TRBJ1-4, with D possibly TRBD1 on 5 matching bases. This CDR3 is built from 14 residues. V was pared by 4 bases and J by 7 bases, with 13 bases between. CDR1 is MNHEY, CDR2 SMNVEV, per germline (reference sequence). For the CDR3, the DNA is TGTGCCAGCAGTTCGCGACCAAGGGGTGAAAAACTGTTTTTT. It yields the protein CASSSRPRGEKLFF.

The CDR3: CASSIHQGTNGYTF. The CDR3 DNA reads TGTGCCAGTAGTATCCATCAGGGGACCAATGGCTACACCTTC. This rearrangement joins TRBV19 to TRBJ1-2; weak D call: TRBD1 (6 bases). Germline loops: CDR1 LNHDA, CDR2 SQIVND (reference sequence). CDR3 length: 14 amino acids. The V gene lost 3 bases and the J gene lost 6 bases, with 14 bases spanning the gap.